This TCR beta chain was retrieved from a study of shared clonotypes between healthy human individuals. This CDR3 has 14 amino acids. Germline CDR1 reads WSHSY; CDR2 reads SAAADI. V shed 4 bases and J 9 bases; nucleotides not matched to a gene: 8. Sequencing was performed with immunoSEQ multiplex PCR; in TCRdb, only in-frame clones are kept and a portion is missing. This table holds around 980,000 clones, 78% found once. This clone was detected a few times. This chain connects TRBV10-2 to TRBJ2-1; 8 bases align to TRBD2. The source is a man between 18 and 35 years old in good health. Some clones in this sample may be carry-over from other donors' samples. Sequences were obtained from memory CD4+ T cells from PBMCs. This sample's subset: CD45RA-negative fraction. Here the CDR3 reads CASSVLAGRSEQFF. CDR3 coding DNA: TGCGCCAGCAGTGTGTTAGCGGGACGAAGTGAGCAGTTCTTC.